What follows are 10 T cell receptor beta chains derived from one specimen sequenced in a study of T-cell reconstitution after alpha-beta-depleted transplantation in children. The TCRbeta library incorporated unique molecular identifiers. TCRdb independently ran MiXCR on the PCR reads; one entry per CDR3 protein. The sample lists some 440,000 distinct CDR3 sequences, 16% seen once, with approximately 28% in the top ten. The sample consisted of PBMCs, mostly from graft donor cells, taken 360 days after TCRalphabeta/CD19-depleted stem cell transplant. Every receptor here comes from a boy in the first two years of life who had a stem cell transplant for Wiskott-Aldrich syndrome, so the T cells may come from the graft donor.

This clonotype was observed a handful of times. Germline is not matched at one junction end, which may reflect a read error. The V call is TRBV3-1, the J call TRBJ2-5; D is perhaps TRBD2 (5 bases). This CDR3 spans 13 amino acids. Germline CDR1 LGHDT, CDR2 YNNKEL (reference sequence). The CDR3 DNA reads as TGTGCCAGCAGCCACGAGGGTATTAGCGTCAAAATCTTC. This gives the protein CASSHEGISVKIF.

The chain has TRBV6-5 and TRBJ2-5, with D possibly TRBD1 on 5 matching bases. With 3 bases removed from V and 7 bases from J, the gap between germline ends came to 12 bases. The CDR3 sequence is 13 residues long. Germline CDR1 and CDR2: MNHEY and SVGAGI. For the CDR3, the DNA is TGTGCCAGCAGTTATCAGGGTTTTGGGACCCAGTACTTC. Protein sequence: CASSYQGFGTQYF.

This clonotype was seen a handful of times. The gene calls are TRBV5-1 and TRBJ2-2, with no clear D. Per the germline V gene, CDR1 is SGHRS and CDR2 is YFSETQ. This CDR3 comprises 15 residues. V lost 2 bases and J lost 2, with 10 bases in between. The CDR3 region is CASSFFWENTGELFF. CDR3 DNA sequence: TGCGCCAGCAGCTTTTTTTGGGAAAACACCGGGGAGCTGTTTTTT.

This chain joins TRBV7-2 and TRBJ2-7, with 7 bases aligning to TRBD2. Germline V gene data show CDR1 as SGHTA and CDR2 as FQGNSA. The length of the CDR3 is 14 residues. The V segment lost 5 bases and the J segment 3 bases; nucleotides outside the gene matches: 7. DNA for the CDR3: TGTGCCAGCAGCCTTCAGCGGGGCTACTACGAGCAGTACTTC. Residues: CASSLQRGYYEQYF.

This clonotype was seen more than once but under ten times. The genes are TRBV29-1 and TRBJ1-1; TRBD1 agrees at 9 bases. Looked up from germline, CDR1 is SQVTM and CDR2 is ANQGSEA. The length of the CDR3 is 15 residues. V was clipped by 1 base and J by 5 bases; unmatched bases: 8. Here the CDR3 DNA reads TGCAGCGTTGAAGCTAGGGACAGGGTAAGAACTGAAGCTTTCTTT. Translation gives CSVEARDRVRTEAFF.

This clonotype has a single count. The chain couples TRBV12-3 or TRBV12-4 to TRBJ2-1, with TRBD2 matching over 12 bases. This CDR3 is 16 amino acids long. V shed 8 bases and J 2 bases; nucleotides not matched to a gene: 7. CDR3 sequence reads: CASQETSGSPYNEQFF. In DNA form, the CDR3 reads TGTGCCAGCCAGGAGACTAGCGGGAGTCCCTACAATGAGCAGTTCTTC.

This chain links TRBV29-1 with TRBJ2-5; TRBD2 matches at 7 bases. The CDR3 covers 17 residues. Germline V gene data show CDR1 as SQVTM and CDR2 as ANQGSEA. Trimming took 4 bases from V and 3 from J; bases not matched to a gene: 17. The CDR3 sequence is CSVASALRWEGKETQYF. In DNA form, the CDR3 reads TGCAGCGTTGCTTCCGCACTCAGGTGGGAGGGCAAAGAGACCCAGTACTTC. The full variable domain, in which reference TRBV29-1 and TRBJ2-5 provide the parts outside the CDR3, is SAVISQKPSRDICQRGTSLTIQCQVDSQVTMMFWYRQQPGQSLTLIATANQGSEATYESGFVIDKFPISRPNLTFSTLTVSNMSPEDSSIYLCSVASALRWEGKETQYFGPGTRLLVL.

In this sample, this clonotype turned up many times. The genes are TRBV29-1 and TRBJ1-2; 7 bases match TRBD1. Germline assignment: CDR1 SQVTM and CDR2 ANQGSEA. The junction had 12 bases not matched to a gene; V was cut back by 6 bases and J by 2 bases. The CDR3 runs to 15 residues. CDR3 sequence reads: CSVQNRGRPNYGYTF. The CDR3 DNA reads TGCAGCGTGCAAAATAGGGGGCGTCCCAACTATGGCTACACCTTC.

This clonotype was recorded a few times. J is TRBJ2-1 and V is TRBV7-8, with D perhaps matching TRBD1 (5 bases). The germline gives CDR1 SGHVS, CDR2 FQNEAQ. The CDR3 covers 16 residues. V was cut by 3 bases and J by 0 bases, with 12 bases left in between. The CDR3 nucleotides are TGTGCCAGCAGCTTCATGAGACAGAGCTCCTACAATGAGCAGTTCTTC. Translating it yields CASSFMRQSSYNEQFF.

V usage is TRBV10-3 and J usage is TRBJ2-2, with TRBD2 matching over 9 bases. CDR3 length: 15 amino acids. The V gene's germline CDR1 is ENHRY and CDR2 SYGVKD. The V segment lost 4 bases and the J segment 2 bases; nucleotides outside the gene matches: 2. This CDR3 reads CAISGRGGNTGELFF. The CDR3 DNA reads as TGTGCCATCAGTGGGCGGGGGGGCAACACCGGGGAGCTGTTTTTT.